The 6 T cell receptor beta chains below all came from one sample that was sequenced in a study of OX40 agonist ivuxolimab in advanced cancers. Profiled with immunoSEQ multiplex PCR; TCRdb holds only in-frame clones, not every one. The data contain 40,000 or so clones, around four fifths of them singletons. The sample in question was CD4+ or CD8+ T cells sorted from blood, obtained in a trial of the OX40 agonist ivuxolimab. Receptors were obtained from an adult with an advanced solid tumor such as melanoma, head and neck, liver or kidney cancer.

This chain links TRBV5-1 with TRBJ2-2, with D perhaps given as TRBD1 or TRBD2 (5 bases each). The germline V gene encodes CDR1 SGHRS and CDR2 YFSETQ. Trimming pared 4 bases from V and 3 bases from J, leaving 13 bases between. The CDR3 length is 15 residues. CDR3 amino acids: CASSPSGTDTGELFF. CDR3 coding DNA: TGCGCCAGCAGCCCCTCCGGGACGGACACCGGGGAGCTGTTTTTT.

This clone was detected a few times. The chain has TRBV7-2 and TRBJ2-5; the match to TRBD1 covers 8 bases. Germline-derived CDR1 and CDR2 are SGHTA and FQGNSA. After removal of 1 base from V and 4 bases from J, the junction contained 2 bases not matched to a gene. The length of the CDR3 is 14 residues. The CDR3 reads CASSLDQGAETQYF. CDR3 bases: TGTGCCAGCAGCTTAGATCAGGGGGCAGAGACCCAGTACTTC.

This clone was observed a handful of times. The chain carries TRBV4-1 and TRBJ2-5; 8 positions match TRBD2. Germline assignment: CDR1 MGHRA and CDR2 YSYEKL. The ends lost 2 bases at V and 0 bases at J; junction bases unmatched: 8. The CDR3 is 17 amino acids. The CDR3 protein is CASSQPLKRGYQETQYF. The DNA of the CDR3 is TGCGCCAGCAGCCAACCTCTGAAGCGGGGGTACCAAGAGACCCAGTACTTC.

The CDR3 DNA sequence: TGTGCCAGCAGTCACCGGACAGCTTTATCCTACGAGCAGTACTTC. Translated: CASSHRTALSYEQYF. The chain links TRBV27 to TRBJ2-7, with D maybe TRBD1 (6 bases). The CDR3 consists of 15 residues. Looked up from germline, CDR1 is MNHEY and CDR2 is SMNVEV (reference sequence). Trimming stripped 5 bases from V and 1 base from J, with 15 bases between.

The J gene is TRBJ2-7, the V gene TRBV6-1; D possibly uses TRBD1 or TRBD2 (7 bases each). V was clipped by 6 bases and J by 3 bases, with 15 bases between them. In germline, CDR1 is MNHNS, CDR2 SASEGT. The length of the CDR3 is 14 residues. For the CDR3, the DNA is TGTGCCAGCAGGGAGGGGGGGACAGACTACGAGCAGTACTTC. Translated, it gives CASREGGTDYEQYF.

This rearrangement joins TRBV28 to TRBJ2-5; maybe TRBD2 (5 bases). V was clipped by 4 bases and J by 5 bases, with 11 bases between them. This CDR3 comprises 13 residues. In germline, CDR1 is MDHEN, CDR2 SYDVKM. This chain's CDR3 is CASSYEGAETQYF. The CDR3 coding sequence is TGTGCCAGCAGTTACGAGGGTGCGGAGACCCAGTACTTC.